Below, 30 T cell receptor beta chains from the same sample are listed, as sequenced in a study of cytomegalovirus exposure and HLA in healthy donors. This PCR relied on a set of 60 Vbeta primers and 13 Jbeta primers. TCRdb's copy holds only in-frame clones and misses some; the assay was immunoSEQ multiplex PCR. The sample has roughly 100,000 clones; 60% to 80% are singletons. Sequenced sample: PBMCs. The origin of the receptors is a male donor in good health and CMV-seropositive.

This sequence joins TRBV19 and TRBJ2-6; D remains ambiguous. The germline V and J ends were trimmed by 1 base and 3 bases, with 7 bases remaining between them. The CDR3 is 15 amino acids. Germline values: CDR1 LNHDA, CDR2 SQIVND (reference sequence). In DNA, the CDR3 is TGTGCCAGTAGTATAGGCAGGCTTGGGGCCAACGTCCTGACTTTC. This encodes CASSIGRLGANVLTF.

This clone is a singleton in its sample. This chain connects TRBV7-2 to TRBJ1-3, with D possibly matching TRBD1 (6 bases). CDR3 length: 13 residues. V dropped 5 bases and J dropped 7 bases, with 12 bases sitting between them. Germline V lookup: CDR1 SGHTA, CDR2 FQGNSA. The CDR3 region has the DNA TGTGCCAGCAGCCCCGGGACACCGAACACCATATATTTT. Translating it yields CASSPGTPNTIYF. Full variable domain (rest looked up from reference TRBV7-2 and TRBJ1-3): GAGVSQSPSNKVTEKGKDVELRCDPISGHTALYWYRQSLGQGLEFLIYFQGNSAPDKSGLPSDRFSAERTGGSVSTLTIQRTQQEDSAVYLCASSPGTPNTIYFGEGSWLTVV.

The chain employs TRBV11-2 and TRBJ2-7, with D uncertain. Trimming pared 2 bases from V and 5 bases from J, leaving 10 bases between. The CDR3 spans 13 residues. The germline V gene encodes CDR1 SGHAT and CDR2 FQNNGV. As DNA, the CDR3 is TGTGCCAGCAGCTTAAGCCTTGTGAACGAGCAGTACTTC. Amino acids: CASSLSLVNEQYF.

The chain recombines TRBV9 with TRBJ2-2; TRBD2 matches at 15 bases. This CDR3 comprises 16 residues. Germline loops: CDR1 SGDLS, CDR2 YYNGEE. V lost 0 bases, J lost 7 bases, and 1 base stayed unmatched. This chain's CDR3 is CASSVGTSGRDGELFF. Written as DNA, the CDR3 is TGTGCCAGCAGCGTAGGGACTAGCGGGAGGGACGGGGAGCTGTTTTTT.

CDR3 DNA: TGTGCCAGCTCACCACAATGGGACACTGGCACCGGGGAGCTGTTTTTT. Its translation is CASSPQWDTGTGELFF. The gene calls are TRBV18 and TRBJ2-2, with D perhaps matching TRBD1 (6 bases). CDR3 length equals 16 residues. Germline CDR1 reads KGHSH; CDR2 reads LQKENI. Trimming shortened V by 1 base and J by 4 bases, and 13 bases separated the two germline ends.

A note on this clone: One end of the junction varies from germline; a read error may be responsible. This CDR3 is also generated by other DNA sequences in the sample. The CDR3 sequence: CASSLGSDNEQFF. DNA for the CDR3: TGTGCTAGCAGCTTAGGGAGCGACAATGAGCAGTTCTTC. The V call is TRBV7-7, the J call TRBJ2-1, with a possible D match to TRBD2 (5 bases). This CDR3 has 13 residues. Per germline, CDR1 SSHAT and CDR2 FNYEAQ (reference sequence).

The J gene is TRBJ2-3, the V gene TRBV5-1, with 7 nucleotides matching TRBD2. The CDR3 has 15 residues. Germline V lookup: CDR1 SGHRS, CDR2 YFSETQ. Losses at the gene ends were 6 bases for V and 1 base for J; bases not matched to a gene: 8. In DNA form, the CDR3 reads TGCGCCAGCACCCCGGCGGGAGCTGGCACAGATACGCAGTATTTT. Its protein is CASTPAGAGTDTQYF.

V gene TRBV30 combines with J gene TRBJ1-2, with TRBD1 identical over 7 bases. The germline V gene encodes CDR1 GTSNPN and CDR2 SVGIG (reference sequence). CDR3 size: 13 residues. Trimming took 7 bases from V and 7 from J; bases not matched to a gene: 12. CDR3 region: CALVREGAFGYTF. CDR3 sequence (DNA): TGTGCCTTGGTCCGGGAGGGGGCTTTTGGCTACACCTTC.

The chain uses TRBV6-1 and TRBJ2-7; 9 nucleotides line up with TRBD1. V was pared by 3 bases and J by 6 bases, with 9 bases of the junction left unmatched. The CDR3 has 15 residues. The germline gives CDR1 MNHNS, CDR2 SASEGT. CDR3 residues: CASSDPGQGTAEQYF. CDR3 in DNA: TGTGCCAGCAGTGACCCGGGACAGGGAACTGCCGAGCAGTACTTC.

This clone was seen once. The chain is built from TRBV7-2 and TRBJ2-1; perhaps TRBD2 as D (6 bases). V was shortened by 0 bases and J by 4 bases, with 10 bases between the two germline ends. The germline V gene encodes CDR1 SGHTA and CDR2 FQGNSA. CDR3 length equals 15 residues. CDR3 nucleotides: TGTGCCAGCAGCTTAGCTAGCGGACCGTACAATGAGCAGTTCTTC. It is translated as CASSLASGPYNEQFF.

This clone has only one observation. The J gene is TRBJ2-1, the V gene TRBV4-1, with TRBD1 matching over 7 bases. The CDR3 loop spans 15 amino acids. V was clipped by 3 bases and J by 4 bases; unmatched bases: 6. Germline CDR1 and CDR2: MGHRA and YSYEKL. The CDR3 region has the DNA TGCGCCAGCAGCCAGACAGGGTTGGTGTACAATGAGCAGTTCTTC. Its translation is CASSQTGLVYNEQFF.

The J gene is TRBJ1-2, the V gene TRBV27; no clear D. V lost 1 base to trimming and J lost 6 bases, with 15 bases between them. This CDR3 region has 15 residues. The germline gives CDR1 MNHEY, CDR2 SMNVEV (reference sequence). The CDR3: CASSLFYSSADGYTF. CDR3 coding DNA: TGTGCCAGCAGTTTATTTTATAGCTCGGCGGATGGCTACACCTTC.

The CDR3 protein is CASSLYGGSANTEAFF. CDR3 sequence (DNA): TGTGCCAGCAGTTTATATGGGGGGAGCGCGAACACTGAAGCTTTCTTT. The chain joins TRBV28 to TRBJ1-1; possibly TRBD1 for D (5 bases). V was cut by 1 base and J by 1 base, with 13 bases left in between. The V gene's germline CDR1 is MDHEN and CDR2 SYDVKM. CDR3 length: 16 amino acids.

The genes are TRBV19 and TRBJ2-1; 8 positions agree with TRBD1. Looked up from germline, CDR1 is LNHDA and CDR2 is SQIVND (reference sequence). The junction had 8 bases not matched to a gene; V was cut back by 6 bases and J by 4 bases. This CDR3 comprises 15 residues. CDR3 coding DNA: TGTGCCAGTAGCACTGGACAGGGCGGGTACAATGAGCAGTTCTTC. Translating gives CASSTGQGGYNEQFF.

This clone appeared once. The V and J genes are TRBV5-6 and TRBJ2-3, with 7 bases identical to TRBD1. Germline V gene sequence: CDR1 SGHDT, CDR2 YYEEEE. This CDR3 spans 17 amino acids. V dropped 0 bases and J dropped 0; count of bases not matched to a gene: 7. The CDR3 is CASSLAARGRSTDTQYF. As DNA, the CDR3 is TGTGCCAGCAGCTTGGCCGCAAGGGGGCGTAGCACAGATACGCAGTATTTT.

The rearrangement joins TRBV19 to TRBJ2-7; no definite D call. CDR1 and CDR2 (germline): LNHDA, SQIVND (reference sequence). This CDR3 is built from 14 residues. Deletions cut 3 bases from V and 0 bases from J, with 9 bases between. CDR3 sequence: CASSMVASSYEQYF. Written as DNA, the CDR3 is TGTGCCAGTAGTATGGTCGCGTCCTCCTACGAGCAGTACTTC.

The CDR3 region is CASSVDPHKDTQYF. The CDR3 nucleotides read TGTGCCAGCAGCGTAGACCCCCACAAGGATACGCAGTATTTT. The chain recombines TRBV9 with TRBJ2-3; D is ambiguous. V lost 0 bases and J 6 bases, leaving 11 bases between the germline ends. In germline, CDR1 is SGDLS, CDR2 YYNGEE. The CDR3 length is 14 residues.

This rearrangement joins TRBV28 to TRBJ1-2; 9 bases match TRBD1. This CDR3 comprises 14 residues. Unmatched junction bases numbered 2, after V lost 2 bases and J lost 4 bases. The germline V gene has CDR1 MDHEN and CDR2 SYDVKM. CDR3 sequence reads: CASSLGTGSYGYTF. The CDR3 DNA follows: TGTGCCAGCAGTTTAGGGACAGGGAGCTATGGCTACACCTTC.

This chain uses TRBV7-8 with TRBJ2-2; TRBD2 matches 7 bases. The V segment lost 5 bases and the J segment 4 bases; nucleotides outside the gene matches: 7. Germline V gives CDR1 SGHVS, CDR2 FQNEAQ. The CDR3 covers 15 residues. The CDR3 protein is CASSPLGTTTGELFF. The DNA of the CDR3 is TGTGCCAGCAGCCCCCTGGGGACTACCACCGGGGAGCTGTTTTTT.

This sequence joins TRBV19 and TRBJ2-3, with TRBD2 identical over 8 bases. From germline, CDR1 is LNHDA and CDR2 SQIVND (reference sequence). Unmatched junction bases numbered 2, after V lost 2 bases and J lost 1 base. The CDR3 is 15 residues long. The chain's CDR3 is CASSISGRGTDTQYF. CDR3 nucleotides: TGTGCCAGTAGTATAAGCGGGAGAGGCACAGATACGCAGTATTTT.

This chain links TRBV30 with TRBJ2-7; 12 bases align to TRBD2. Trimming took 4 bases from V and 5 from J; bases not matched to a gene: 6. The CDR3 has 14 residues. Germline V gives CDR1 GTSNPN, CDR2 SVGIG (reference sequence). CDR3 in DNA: TGTGCCTGGACCCGGACTAGCGGGGACCACGAGCAGTACTTC. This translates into CAWTRTSGDHEQYF.

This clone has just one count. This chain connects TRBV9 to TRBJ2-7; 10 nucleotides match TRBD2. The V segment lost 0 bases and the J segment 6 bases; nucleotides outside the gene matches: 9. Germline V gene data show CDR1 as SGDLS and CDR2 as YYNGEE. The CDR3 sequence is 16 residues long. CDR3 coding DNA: TGTGCCAGCAGCGTAGGGGGACTAGCGTCCGGCGGCGAGCAGTACTTC. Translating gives CASSVGGLASGGEQYF.

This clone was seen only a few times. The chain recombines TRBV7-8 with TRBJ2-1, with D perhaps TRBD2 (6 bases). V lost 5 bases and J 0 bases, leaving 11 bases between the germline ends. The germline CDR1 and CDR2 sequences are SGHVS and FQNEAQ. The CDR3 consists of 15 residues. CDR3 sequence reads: CASSPGLYSYNEQFF. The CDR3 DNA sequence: TGTGCCAGCAGCCCGGGACTGTACTCCTACAATGAGCAGTTCTTC.

CDR3 coding DNA: TGTGCCAGCTCACCCGCGGGGGAATACGAGCAGTACTTC. This translates into CASSPAGEYEQYF. The rearrangement joins TRBV18 to TRBJ2-7; TRBD2 matches at 7 bases. The CDR3 totals 13 residues. Trimming at V came to 3 bases and at J to 4 bases, leaving 3 bases not matched to a gene. The germline gives CDR1 KGHSH, CDR2 LQKENI.

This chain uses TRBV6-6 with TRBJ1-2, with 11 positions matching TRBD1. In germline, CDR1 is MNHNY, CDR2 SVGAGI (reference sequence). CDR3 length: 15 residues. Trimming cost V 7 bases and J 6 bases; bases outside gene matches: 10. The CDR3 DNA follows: TGTGCCAGCACCCTTCAGGACAGGGGGCGCAATGGCTACACCTTC. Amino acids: CASTLQDRGRNGYTF.

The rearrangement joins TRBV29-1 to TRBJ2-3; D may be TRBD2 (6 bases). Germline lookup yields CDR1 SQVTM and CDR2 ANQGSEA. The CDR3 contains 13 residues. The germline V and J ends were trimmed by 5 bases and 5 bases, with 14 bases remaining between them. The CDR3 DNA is TGCAGCGTTCTGAACGGGAGAATAGATACGCAGTATTTT. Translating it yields CSVLNGRIDTQYF.

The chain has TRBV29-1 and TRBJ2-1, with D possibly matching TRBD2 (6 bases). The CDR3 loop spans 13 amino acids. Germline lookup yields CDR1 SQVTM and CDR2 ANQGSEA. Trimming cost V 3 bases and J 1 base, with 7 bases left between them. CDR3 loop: CSVEGGSYNEQFF. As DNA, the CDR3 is TGCAGCGTTGAGGGGGGTTCCTACAATGAGCAGTTCTTC.

In DNA, the CDR3 is TGCGCCAGCAGCCAAGAACAGGGGGTCGGTTACACCATATATTTT. The encoded protein is CASSQEQGVGYTIYF. The chain combines TRBV4-1 with TRBJ1-3; 8 bases line up with TRBD1. Germline V gene sequence: CDR1 MGHRA, CDR2 YSYEKL. The CDR3 loop spans 15 amino acids. Trimming at V came to 0 bases and at J to 8 bases, leaving 6 bases not matched to a gene.

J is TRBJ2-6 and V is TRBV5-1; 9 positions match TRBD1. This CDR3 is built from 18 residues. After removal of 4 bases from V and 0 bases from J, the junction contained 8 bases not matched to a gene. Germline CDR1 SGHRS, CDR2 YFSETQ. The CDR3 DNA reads TGCGCCAGCAGCGGGGGACAGGGCCTTAACTCTGGGGCCAACGTCCTGACTTTC. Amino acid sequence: CASSGGQGLNSGANVLTF.

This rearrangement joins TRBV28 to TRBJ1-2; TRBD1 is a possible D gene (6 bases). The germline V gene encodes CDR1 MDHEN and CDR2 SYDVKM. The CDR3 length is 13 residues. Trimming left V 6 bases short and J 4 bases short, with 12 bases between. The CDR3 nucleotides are TGTGCCAGCAGCCCGACAGGTCCCTATGGCTACACCTTC. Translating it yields CASSPTGPYGYTF.